This TCR beta chain was sequenced in a study of T-cell reconstitution after alpha-beta-depleted transplantation in children (dated by TCRdb to 2015 to 2016). As for the study more broadly: T-cell immune reconstitution after TCRalphabeta/CD19-depleted allogeneic hematopoietic cell transplantation in children was quantitatively tracked in the study by means of TCR repertoire profiling.

As concerns this clonotype: No cognate antigen has been identified for it. No qualities accompany the bases; no much larger clone lies one base away.

The CDR1 and CDR2 encoded by the germline V gene (reference sequence) are LNHDA and SQIVND. The junction shows trimming of 9 bases on V and 3 bases on J, plus 11 bases between the germline ends. The CDR3 numbers 12 residues from cysteine through phenylalanine. Left in the record is the CDR3 DNA by itself, 36 bases read in frame from the first base. Libraries were made using PCR. Sequencing used an Illumina HiSeq 2500. To normalize quantification of the TCRbeta repertoire, the TCR libraries were built with molecular barcoding that relied on unique molecular identifiers. Clones were called with MiXCR by TCRdb after fastp trimmed the public reads at Q25, and only in-frame beta chains were retained. Rows matching on CDR3 protein sequence are summarized as one entry with the most common DNA and genes. This sample lists approximately 400,000 distinct CDR3 sequences; about a tenth were detected once. The ten most abundant clones make up 4.5% to 6.5% of the sample.

Recombination connected TRBV19 to TRBJ1-2, with TRBD1 perhaps the D gene, on 5 matching bases. This sequence originates from a human donor who donated a stem cell graft to a child with acute myeloid leukemia. Sample: PBMCs from the stem cell graft donor, taken from the stem cell graft. The CDR3 region has the sequence CASFDSHYGYTF. In nucleotides, the sequence is TGTGCCAGCTTTGACAGTCACTATGGCTACACCTTC.